Listed below are T cell receptor beta chains from one sample, sequenced in a study of blood T cells in healthy people across ages. TCRdb called the 5' RACE reads again in MiXCR, with one record for every CDR3 protein. Among fewer than 2,000,000 distinct CDR3 sequences listed, 34% were seen once. Sequencing was carried out using blood. Receptor source: a woman aged 25 to 39 in good health. Both conserved end residues are part of each CDR3. D genes are given only for firm matches. Not every row has a clone size; where given, it reads once, few, many or a size class.

v_gene: TRBV3-1
j_gene: TRBJ2-1
d_gene: .
abundance: .
CDR3nt: TGTGCCAGCAGCCAAGTTCGGTCGGGCGAGCAGTTCTTC
CDR3aa: CASSQVRSGEQFF

v_gene: TRBV6-2/TRBV6-3
j_gene: TRBJ2-7
d_gene: .
abundance: .
CDR3nt: TGTGCCAGCAGTCAAAGCTACGCGCAGTACTTC
CDR3aa: CASSQSYAQYF

v_gene: TRBV9
j_gene: TRBJ1-2
d_gene: .
abundance: many
CDR3nt: TGTGCCAGCACGGGTATGGACTATGGCTACACCTTC
CDR3aa: CASTGMDYGYTF

v_gene: TRBV20-1
j_gene: TRBJ2-3
d_gene: .
abundance: .
CDR3nt: TGCAGTGCTAGAGACCCCAATAGCGGAGATACGCAGTATTTT
CDR3aa: CSARDPNSGDTQYF

v_gene: TRBV4-2
j_gene: TRBJ2-3
d_gene: TRBD2
abundance: many
CDR3nt: TGTGCCAGCAGCCACCCTAGGGGAGGCGGGGGGCCCACAGATACGCAGTATTTT
CDR3aa: CASSHPRGGGGPTDTQYF

v_gene: TRBV9
j_gene: TRBJ2-3
d_gene: .
abundance: .
CDR3nt: TGTGCCAGCAGCGTCGAGCACACAGATACGCAGTATTTT
CDR3aa: CASSVEHTDTQYF

v_gene: TRBV28
j_gene: TRBJ2-7
d_gene: .
abundance: .
CDR3nt: TGTGCCAGCAATGAACAATGGGGAAAGAGCTCCTACGAGCAGTACTTC
CDR3aa: CASNEQWGKSSYEQYF

v_gene: TRBV6-1
j_gene: TRBJ2-1
d_gene: TRBD2
abundance: .
CDR3nt: TGTGCCAGCAGTAGCGGGGCGGAGGGACGCGAGCAGTTCTTC
CDR3aa: CASSSGAEGREQFF

v_gene: TRBV7-6
j_gene: TRBJ2-1
d_gene: TRBD2
abundance: few
CDR3nt: TGTGCCAGCAGCCCCCAGCGGGAGGGGTATGAGCAGTTCTTC
CDR3aa: CASSPQREGYEQFF

v_gene: TRBV4-1
j_gene: TRBJ2-3
d_gene: .
abundance: .
CDR3nt: TGCGCCAGCAGCCAAGGGTGGGACTTCACAGATACGCAGTATTTT
CDR3aa: CASSQGWDFTDTQYF

v_gene: TRBV14
j_gene: TRBJ1-3
d_gene: .
abundance: .
CDR3nt: TGTGCCAGCAGCCCCTACCCCGTCTCTGGAAACACCATATATTTT
CDR3aa: CASSPYPVSGNTIYF

v_gene: TRBV18
j_gene: TRBJ2-1
d_gene: TRBD1
abundance: .
CDR3nt: TGTGCCAGCTCTCCACAGGGGTTGGGAAATGAGCAGTTCTTC
CDR3aa: CASSPQGLGNEQFF

v_gene: TRBV28
j_gene: TRBJ2-7
d_gene: .
abundance: .
CDR3nt: TGTGCCAGCAGCCGGACCGGGAGCTCAACCTACGAGCAGTACTTC
CDR3aa: CASSRTGSSTYEQYF

v_gene: TRBV7-8
j_gene: TRBJ1-2
d_gene: .
abundance: .
CDR3nt: TGTGCCAGCAGCGGGCCGCGAGAGTATGGCTACACCTTC
CDR3aa: CASSGPREYGYTF